The entry below describes one T cell receptor beta chain. TCRdb re-called the 5' RACE reads through MiXCR, storing one row per CDR3 protein. The data show around 490,000 distinct CDR3 sequences, with about a fifth seen just once and 0.45% to 0.5% held by the top ten. This entry is derived from a study of identical twins. This same sample was also taken into another study, of yellow fever vaccine responses in identical twins.

Sequenced material: CD4+ T cells sorted from blood. This sequence originates from a woman in her late teens or twenties in good health.

The CDR3 coding sequence is TGTGCCATCAGGGCAGGGGAAACTAACTATGGCTACACCTTC. This sequence encodes CAIRAGETNYGYTF. V and J are TRBV10-3 and TRBJ1-2, with TRBD1 as a possible D gene (6 bases). Trimming took 6 bases from V and 0 from J, leaving 11 bases between them. This CDR3 contains 14 residues. The germline V gene has CDR1 ENHRY and CDR2 SYGVKD.